This note documents a single TCR beta chain sequence. Its antigen is not identified. The authors ran a second PCR of about 7 to 11 cycles using a sample-barcoded 5' primer and a J-beta primer mix. TCRdb reprocessed the 5' RACE reads via MiXCR and lists one record per CDR3 protein. The sample lists 580,000 or so distinct CDR3 sequences, roughly 48% occurring once. This record comes from a study of blood T cells in healthy people across ages. For the study at large: With template switching, about one barcoded beta molecule was captured per two T cells.

It was 9.5 to 10 milliliters of peripheral blood that were drawn from each donor. Study-wide findings and caveats: There was a strong correlation between TCR beta diversity and naive T cell percentage. Diversity estimates drawn from one million T cells were deemed underestimates.

Trimming stripped 0 bases from V and 7 bases from J, with 13 bases between. The germline V gene encodes CDR1 SGHTA and CDR2 FQGNSA. This CDR3 comprises 15 residues. The sequence was obtained from a man older than 75 in good health. The genes are TRBV7-2 and TRBJ1-5; D gene unclear. The sequencing sample was made of blood. The CDR3 spells CASSLATAILQPQHF. The CDR3 DNA reads TGTGCCAGCAGCTTAGCCACAGCGATCCTCCAGCCCCAGCATTTT.